This TCR beta chain was sequenced during a study of PD-1 blockade in classical Hodgkin lymphoma. Findings and caveats of the study: Some patients began nivolumab under 1 year after ASCT. These patients were excluded from later analyses. A significant rise in TCR diversity was seen by C4D1 for CD4+ cells but not for CD8+ cells. Newly diagnosed patients were reported to start with lower TCR diversity than healthy donors.

Remarks on this clone: Its antigen is not known.

Time point specified: cycle 4 day 1 (C4D1), after six to seven weeks of nivolumab. Relapses following autologous stem cell transplantation were seen in all patients, with brentuximab vedotin exposure varying. TCRdb's table, derived via immunoSEQ multiplex PCR, lists solely in-frame clones and lacks some. The data show some 52,000 clones, roughly 86% seen once. V lost 6 bases to trimming and J lost 4 bases; unmatched junction nucleotides: 9. Germline V gene data show CDR1 as SGHRS and CDR2 as YFSETQ. The CDR3 covers 15 residues. The V call is TRBV5-1, the J call TRBJ2-2, with 7 bases lining up with TRBD2. This sample comprised peripheral blood mononuclear cells (PBMCs), obtained before the fourth cycle of nivolumab. The sequence derives from a human donor with classical Hodgkin lymphoma. Written as DNA, the CDR3 is TGCGCCAGCACATCGATTGCGGGGGTCACCGGGGAGCTGTTTTTT. Protein product: CASTSIAGVTGELFF.